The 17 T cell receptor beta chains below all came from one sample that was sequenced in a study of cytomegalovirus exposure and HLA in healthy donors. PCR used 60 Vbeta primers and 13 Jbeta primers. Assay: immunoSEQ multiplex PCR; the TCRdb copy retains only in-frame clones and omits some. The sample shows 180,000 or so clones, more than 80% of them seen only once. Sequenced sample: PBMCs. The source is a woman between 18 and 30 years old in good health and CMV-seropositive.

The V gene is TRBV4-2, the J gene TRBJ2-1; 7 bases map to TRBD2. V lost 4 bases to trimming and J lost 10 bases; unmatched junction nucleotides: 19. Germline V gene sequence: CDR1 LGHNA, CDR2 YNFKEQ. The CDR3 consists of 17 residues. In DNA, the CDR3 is TGTGCCAGCAGCCCGAAACGGGATAGCGGGTTCATGCCGGAGCAGTTCTTC. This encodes CASSPKRDSGFMPEQFF.

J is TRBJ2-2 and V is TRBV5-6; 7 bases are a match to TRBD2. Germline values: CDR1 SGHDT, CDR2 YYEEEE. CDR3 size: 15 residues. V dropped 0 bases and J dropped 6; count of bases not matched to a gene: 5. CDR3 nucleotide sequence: TGTGCCAGCAGCTTGGCGACTAGCTTCCCCGGGGAGCTGTTTTTT. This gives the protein CASSLATSFPGELFF.

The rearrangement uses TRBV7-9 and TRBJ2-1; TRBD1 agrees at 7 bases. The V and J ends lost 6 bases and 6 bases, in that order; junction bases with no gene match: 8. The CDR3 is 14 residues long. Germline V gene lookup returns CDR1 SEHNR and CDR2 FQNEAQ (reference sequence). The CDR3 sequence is CASSLPGQLNEQFF. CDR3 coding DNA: TGTGCCAGCAGTCTACCGGGACAGCTCAATGAGCAGTTCTTC.

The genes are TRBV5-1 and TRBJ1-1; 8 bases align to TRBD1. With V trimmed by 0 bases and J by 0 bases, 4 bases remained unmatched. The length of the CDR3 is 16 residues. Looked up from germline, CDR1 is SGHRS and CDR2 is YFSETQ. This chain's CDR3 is CASSLARDRMNTEAFF. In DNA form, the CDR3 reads TGCGCCAGCAGCTTGGCCCGGGACAGGATGAACACTGAAGCTTTCTTT.

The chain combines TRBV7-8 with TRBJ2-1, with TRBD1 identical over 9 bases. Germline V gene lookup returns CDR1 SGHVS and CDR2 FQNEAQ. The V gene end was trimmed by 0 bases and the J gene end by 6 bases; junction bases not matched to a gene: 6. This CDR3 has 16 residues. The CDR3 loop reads CASSLARTGDFNEQFF. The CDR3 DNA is TGTGCCAGCAGCTTAGCGCGGACAGGGGACTTCAATGAGCAGTTCTTC.

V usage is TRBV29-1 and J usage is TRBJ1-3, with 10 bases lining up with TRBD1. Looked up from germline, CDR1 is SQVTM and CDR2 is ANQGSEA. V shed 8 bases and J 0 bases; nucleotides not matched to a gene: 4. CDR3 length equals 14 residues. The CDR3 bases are TGCAGCATATGGGACAGGGGCTCTGGAAACACCATATATTTT. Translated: CSIWDRGSGNTIYF. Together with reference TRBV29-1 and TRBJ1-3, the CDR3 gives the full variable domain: SAVISQKPSRDICQRGTSLTIQCQVDSQVTMMFWYRQQPGQSLTLIATANQGSEATYESGFVIDKFPISRPNLTFSTLTVSNMSPEDSSIYLCSIWDRGSGNTIYFGEGSWLTVV.

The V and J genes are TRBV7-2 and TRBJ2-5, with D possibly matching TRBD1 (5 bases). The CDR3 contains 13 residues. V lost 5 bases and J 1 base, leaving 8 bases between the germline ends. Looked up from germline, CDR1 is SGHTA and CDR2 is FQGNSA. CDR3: CASSRQLQETQYF. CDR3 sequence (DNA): TGTGCCAGCAGCAGACAGCTCCAAGAGACCCAGTACTTC.

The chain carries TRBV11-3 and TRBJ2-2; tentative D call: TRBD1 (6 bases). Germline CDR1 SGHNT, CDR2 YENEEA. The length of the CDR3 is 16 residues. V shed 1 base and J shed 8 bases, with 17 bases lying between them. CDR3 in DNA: TGTGCCAGCAGCTTAGGTGCAGGGGCTGCACGGGGGGAGCTGTTTTTT. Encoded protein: CASSLGAGAARGELFF.

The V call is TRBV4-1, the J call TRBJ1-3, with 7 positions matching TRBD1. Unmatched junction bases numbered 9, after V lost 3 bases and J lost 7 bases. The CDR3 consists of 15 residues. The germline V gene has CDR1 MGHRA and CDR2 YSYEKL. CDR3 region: CASSQGQTMANTIYF. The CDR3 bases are TGCGCCAGCAGCCAGGGACAGACTATGGCTAACACCATATATTTT.

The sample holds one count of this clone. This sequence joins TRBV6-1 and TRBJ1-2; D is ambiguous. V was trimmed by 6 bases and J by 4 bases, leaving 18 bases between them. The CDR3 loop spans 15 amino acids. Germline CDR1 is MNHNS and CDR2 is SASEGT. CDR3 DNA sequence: TGTGCCAGCAGCGAGGAAGCAGAGACCGTCTATGGCTACACCTTC. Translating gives CASSEEAETVYGYTF.

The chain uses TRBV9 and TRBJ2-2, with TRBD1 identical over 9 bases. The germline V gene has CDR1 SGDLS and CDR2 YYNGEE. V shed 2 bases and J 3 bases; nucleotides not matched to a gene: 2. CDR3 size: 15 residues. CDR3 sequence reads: CASSVGQGHTGELFF. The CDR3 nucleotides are TGTGCCAGCAGCGTTGGACAGGGGCACACCGGGGAGCTGTTTTTT.

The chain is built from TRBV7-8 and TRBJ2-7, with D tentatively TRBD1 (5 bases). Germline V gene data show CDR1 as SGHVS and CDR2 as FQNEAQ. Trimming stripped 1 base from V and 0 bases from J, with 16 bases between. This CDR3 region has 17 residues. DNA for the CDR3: TGTGCCAGCAGCTTAGGGCCCCCTCTACAGGACTCCTACGAGCAGTACTTC. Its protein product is CASSLGPPLQDSYEQYF. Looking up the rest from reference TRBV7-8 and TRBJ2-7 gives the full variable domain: GAGVSQSPRYKVAKRGQDVALRCDPISGHVSLFWYQQALGQGPEFLTYFQNEAQLDKSGLPSDRFFAERPEGSVSTLKIQRTQQEDSAVYLCASSLGPPLQDSYEQYFGPGTRLTVT.

The CDR3 region has the DNA TGTGCCAGCAGCCCCCGGGACTTGATGAACACTGAAGCTTTCTTT. This codes for CASSPRDLMNTEAFF. The chain carries TRBV2 and TRBJ1-1; the D gene is possibly TRBD1 (5 bases). The germline gives CDR1 SNHLY, CDR2 FYNNEI. The ends were cut back, 6 bases at V and 0 bases at J, with 14 bases in the middle. There are 15 residues in the CDR3.

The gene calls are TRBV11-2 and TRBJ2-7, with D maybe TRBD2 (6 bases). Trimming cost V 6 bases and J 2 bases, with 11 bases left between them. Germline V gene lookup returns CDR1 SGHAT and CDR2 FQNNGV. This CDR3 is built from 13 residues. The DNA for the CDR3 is TGTGCCAGCAGGGGACTTCGGACCTACGAGCAGTACTTC. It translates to CASRGLRTYEQYF.

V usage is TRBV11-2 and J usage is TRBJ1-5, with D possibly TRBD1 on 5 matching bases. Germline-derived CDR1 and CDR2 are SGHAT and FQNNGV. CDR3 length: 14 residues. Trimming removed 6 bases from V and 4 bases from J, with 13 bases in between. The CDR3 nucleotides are TGTGCCAGCAGTGGGCAGGGCAGAAATCAGCCCCAGCATTTT. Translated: CASSGQGRNQPQHF.

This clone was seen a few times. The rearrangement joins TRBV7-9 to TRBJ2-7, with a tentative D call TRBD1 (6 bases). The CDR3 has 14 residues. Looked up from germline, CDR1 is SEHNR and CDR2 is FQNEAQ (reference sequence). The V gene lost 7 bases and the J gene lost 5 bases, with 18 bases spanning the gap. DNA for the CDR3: TGTGCCAGCACCACCGGGACAAACACCGACGAGCAGTACTTC. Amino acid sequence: CASTTGTNTDEQYF.

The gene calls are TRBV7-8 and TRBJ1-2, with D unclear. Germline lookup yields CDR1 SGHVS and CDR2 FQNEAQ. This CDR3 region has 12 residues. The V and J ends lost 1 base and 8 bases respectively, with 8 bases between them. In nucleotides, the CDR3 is TGTGCCAGCAGCTTAGATGATAGCGGCTACACCTTC. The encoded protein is CASSLDDSGYTF.